This T cell receptor (beta chain) was identified during a study of T cells after yellow fever vaccination. Study conclusions and caveats: Boosting was followed by the reappearance of most primary-vaccination clones (96% CD4, about 88% CD8). Abundant clonotypes from the bulk population could get into FACS-sorted repertoires as contaminants.

At least ten counts were recorded for this clonotype. Its antigen is not known. They built TCR cDNA with 5'RACE template switching, a step that put in a universal primer site and UMIs. TCRdb recomputed calls from the 5' RACE reads with MiXCR, one row per CDR3 protein. There are 200,000 to 300,000 distinct CDR3 sequences in the sample; approximately 3.8% occur only once, and under 20% lies in the top ten. V was clipped by 6 bases and J by 5 bases, with 12 bases between them. The germline V gene has CDR1 KGHDR and CDR2 SFDVKD. CDR3 length: 13 residues. This chain uses TRBV24-1 with TRBJ1-2; D possibly corresponds to TRBD1 (5 bases). The sample in question was PBMCs, obtained 15 days after the yellow fever booster vaccination. This clonotype was sampled from a man in his late teens or twenties who received the YFV17D yellow fever vaccine. In DNA form, the CDR3 reads TGTGCCACCAGTTTATCGGGACGGTATGGCTACACCTTC. This codes for CATSLSGRYGYTF.